The 8 T cell receptor beta chains below come from one sample, sequenced in a study of shared clonotypes between healthy human individuals. The repertoire was sequenced with immunoSEQ multiplex PCR; TCRdb's copy has only in-frame clones and lacks some. The sample has approximately 320,000 clones; roughly 84% are singletons. The sample consisted of memory CD8+ T cells sorted from blood. The subset is: CD45RO+ cells pooled with CCR7-negative TemRA cells. The source is a man younger than 35 in good health.

As concerns this clone: A much larger clone is a single base away; this may be a read error. The chain carries TRBV5-4 and TRBJ1-3; tentatively, D is TRBD1 (5 bases). The CDR3 is 14 amino acids. V was shortened by 0 bases and J by 3 bases, with 7 bases between the two germline ends. CDR1 SGHNT and CDR2 YYREEE come from the germline V gene (reference sequence). This chain's CDR3 is CASSLEGDGNTIYF. DNA of the CDR3: TGTGCCAGCAGCTTGGAAGGGGATGGAAACACCATATATTTT.

The chain uses TRBV10-1 and TRBJ2-2, with 10 nucleotides matching TRBD1. Germline V lookup: CDR1 WNHNN, CDR2 SYGVQD (reference sequence). The CDR3 contains 14 residues. J lost 1 base, V lost 8 bases, and 1 base had no gene match. CDR3 bases: TGCGCCAGCCGGGACAGGGGGAACACCGGGGAGCTGTTTTTT. Protein sequence: CASRDRGNTGELFF.

This chain links TRBV27 with TRBJ1-4; a weak D match, TRBD1 (6 bases). In germline, CDR1 is MNHEY, CDR2 SMNVEV (reference sequence). This CDR3 has 15 residues. Trimming pared 1 base from V and 8 bases from J, leaving 14 bases between. This chain's CDR3 is CASSLWSQGTEKLFF. CDR3 DNA: TGTGCCAGCAGTTTATGGTCCCAGGGGACGGAAAAACTGTTTTTT.

V usage is TRBV19 and J usage is TRBJ2-7; D call uncertain. The V end was cut by 5 bases, the J end by 3 bases, with 11 bases between. The CDR3 loop spans 13 amino acids. Germline V lookup: CDR1 LNHDA, CDR2 SQIVND (reference sequence). CDR3 loop: CASSVGPFYEQYF. DNA for the CDR3: TGTGCCAGTAGTGTAGGGCCTTTCTACGAGCAGTACTTC.

This chain connects TRBV4-3 to TRBJ2-7; TRBD2 is a possible D gene (6 bases). The CDR3 runs to 19 residues. Trimming removed 1 base at V and 0 bases at J, with 22 bases between. CDR1 and CDR2 (germline): LGHNA, YSLEER. CDR3: CASSQAGWWEAPFSYEQYF. The CDR3 bases are TGCGCCAGCAGCCAAGCCGGTTGGTGGGAGGCCCCTTTCTCCTACGAGCAGTACTTC.

The genes are TRBV9 and TRBJ2-7, with a weak D call TRBD1 (6 bases). The CDR3 runs 13 residues. Trimming removed 4 bases from V and 3 bases from J, with 11 bases in between. CDR1 and CDR2 from the germline V gene are SGDLS and YYNGEE. As DNA, the CDR3 is TGTGCCAGCAGCAAGGACAGCAACTACGAGCAGTACTTC. It is translated as CASSKDSNYEQYF.

J is TRBJ2-7 and V is TRBV28, with 10 nucleotides matching TRBD2. CDR3 length equals 14 residues. Germline-derived CDR1 and CDR2 are MDHEN and SYDVKM. V lost 3 bases, J lost 3 bases, and 2 bases stayed unmatched. The CDR3 coding sequence is TGTGCCAGCAGTTTGGCTAGCGGGGGCTACGAGCAGTACTTC. It specifies CASSLASGGYEQYF.

The chain employs TRBV9 and TRBJ2-5; TRBD1 aligns across 7 bases. The CDR3 consists of 15 residues. V trimming: 1 base; J trimming: 0 bases; junction bases outside the gene matches: 3. Germline V gene data show CDR1 as SGDLS and CDR2 as YYNGEE. The CDR3 region is CASSVLTGDQETQYF. The CDR3 DNA sequence: TGTGCCAGCAGCGTATTAACAGGGGACCAAGAGACCCAGTACTTC.